The 17 T cell receptor beta chains below all came from one sample that was sequenced in a study of T-cell reconstitution after alpha-beta-depleted transplantation in children. Unique molecular identifiers were incorporated into the prepared TCRbeta library. TCRdb redid the calling of the PCR reads with MiXCR, one entry per CDR3 protein. Found here are roughly 300,000 distinct CDR3 sequences, about a tenth of them singletons; the top ten hold 2% to 3%. The sequences come from PBMCs from the stem cell graft donor, collected from the stem cell graft. The receptors were gathered from a human donor who donated a stem cell graft to a child with acute lymphoblastic leukemia.

The V call is TRBV12-3 or TRBV12-4, the J call TRBJ2-1; D is possibly TRBD2 (6 bases). V gave up 4 bases and J gave up 9 bases, with 16 bases separating them. This CDR3 is 14 amino acids long. CDR3 bases: TGTGCCAGCAGTTCATGGCAAATGGAGGGTGAGCAGTTCTTC. Amino acid sequence: CASSSWQMEGEQFF.

The V call is TRBV7-2, the J call TRBJ2-5, with 8 bases lining up with TRBD1. V trimming: 4 bases; J trimming: 5 bases; junction bases outside the gene matches: 12. The germline V gene has CDR1 SGHTA and CDR2 FQGNSA. The CDR3 spans 16 residues. CDR3 in DNA: TGTGCCAGCAGCTACCCTCCAGGGGGCTCAGGGGAGACCCAGTACTTC. This gives the protein CASSYPPGGSGETQYF.

This rearrangement joins TRBV29-1 to TRBJ2-1; TRBD1 aligns across 7 bases. The ends lost 5 bases at V and 10 bases at J; junction bases unmatched: 17. Per the germline V gene, CDR1 is SQVTM and CDR2 is ANQGSEA. The CDR3 length is 15 residues. The DNA for the CDR3 is TGCAGCGTTTATGGGACAGCCAAAGGGCCGAGGGAGCAGTTCTTC. As protein: CSVYGTAKGPREQFF.

This clonotype was seen more than once but under ten times. The rearrangement uses TRBV7-2 and TRBJ2-4; tentatively, D is TRBD1 or TRBD2 (5 bases each). Trimming pared 5 bases from V and 6 bases from J, leaving 17 bases between. This CDR3 spans 15 amino acids. Germline-derived CDR1 and CDR2 are SGHTA and FQGNSA. In nucleotides, the CDR3 is TGTGCCAGCAGCCCCTTTAGTGGGGGTGGAAACATTCAGTACTTC. It is translated as CASSPFSGGGNIQYF.

This rearrangement joins TRBV6-5 to TRBJ1-1, with D uncertain. Germline CDR1 and CDR2: MNHEY and SVGAGI. The CDR3 runs to 12 residues. The ends were cut back, 8 bases at V and 0 bases at J, with 7 bases in the middle. CDR3 nucleotides: TGTGCCAGCGGGCGGCTGAACACTGAAGCTTTCTTT. Translated, it gives CASGRLNTEAFF.

The table lists this clonotype with a few counts. CDR3 loop: CASSSPPGTSGYNEQFF. The DNA for the CDR3 is TGTGCCAGCAGCTCCCCTCCGGGCACTAGCGGTTACAATGAGCAGTTCTTC. The genes are TRBV7-2 and TRBJ2-1; 8 bases match TRBD2. The germline gives CDR1 SGHTA, CDR2 FQGNSA. With V trimmed by 4 bases and J by 4 bases, 12 bases remained unmatched. The CDR3 has 17 residues. Using reference TRBV7-2 and TRBJ2-1 for the parts outside the CDR3, the full variable domain is GAGVSQSPSNKVTEKGKDVELRCDPISGHTALYWYRQSLGQGLEFLIYFQGNSAPDKSGLPSDRFSAERTGGSVSTLTIQRTQQEDSAVYLCASSSPPGTSGYNEQFFGPGTRLTVL.

V is TRBV27 and J is TRBJ2-7; 7 bases match TRBD2. V lost 6 bases, J lost 4 bases, and 9 bases stayed unmatched. Germline CDR1 reads MNHEY; CDR2 reads SMNVEV (reference sequence). The CDR3 sequence is 14 residues long. The CDR3 DNA follows: TGTGCCAGCAGCTTGAGGGAGGGCCGGTACGAGCAGTACTTC. Amino acid sequence: CASSLREGRYEQYF.

The chain is built from TRBV7-2 and TRBJ2-3, with D possibly matching TRBD2 (6 bases). In germline, CDR1 is SGHTA, CDR2 FQGNSA. The V end was cut by 4 bases, the J end by 7 bases, with 21 bases between. The CDR3 has 16 amino acids. The CDR3 bases are TGTGCCAGCAGCTCCCCCCGACTGGGACGGGGGAATACGCAGTATTTT. Its protein product is CASSSPRLGRGNTQYF.

This clonotype has only a few counts. The chain joins TRBV11-2 to TRBJ1-6; D is undetermined. The length of the CDR3 is 18 residues. V lost 4 bases to trimming and J lost 0 bases, with 16 bases between them. CDR1 and CDR2 (germline): SGHAT, FQNNGV. As DNA, the CDR3 is TGTGCCAGCAGCTCGACGTTACGGGGTAGCTCCTATAATTCACCCCTCCACTTT. Translation: CASSSTLRGSSYNSPLHF. Combining the CDR3 with reference TRBV11-2 and TRBJ1-6 gives the whole variable domain EAGVAQSPRYKIIEKRQSVAFWCNPISGHATLYWYQQILGQGPKLLIQFQNNGVVDDSQLPKDRFSAERLKGVDSTLKIQPAKLEDSAVYLCASSSTLRGSSYNSPLHFGNGTRLTVT.

As concerns this clonotype: This may be a read error: a much more frequent sequence differs by one nucleotide. This chain links TRBV15 with TRBJ2-7; possible D gene TRBD2, 5 bases. Germline CDR1 and CDR2: LNHNV and YYDKDF (reference sequence). The CDR3 length is 13 residues. The CDR3 nucleotides read TGTGCCACCAGCAGAGCGCTAGCTAACGAGCATTACTTC. This sequence encodes CATSRALANEHYF.

This clonotype appeared a few times. The chain carries TRBV4-2 and TRBJ1-2, with D possibly matching TRBD1 (5 bases). The germline CDR1 and CDR2 sequences are LGHNA and YNFKEQ. V lost 4 bases and J lost 4, with 16 bases in between. This CDR3 comprises 15 residues. CDR3 bases: TGTGCCAGCAGCCTCGGTAGAACCAGGGCCTATGGCTACACCTTC. It translates to CASSLGRTRAYGYTF.

This clonotype was seen only a few times. The chain links TRBV5-1 to TRBJ2-3; 8 bases fit TRBD1. The V gene end was trimmed by 2 bases and the J gene end by 4 bases; junction bases not matched to a gene: 6. Per germline, CDR1 SGHRS and CDR2 YFSETQ. The CDR3 runs to 15 residues. DNA for the CDR3: TGCGCCAGCAGCTTACAAGGGACAGGCCCAGATACGCAGTATTTT. Encoded protein: CASSLQGTGPDTQYF.

The V gene is TRBV20-1, the J gene TRBJ1-1; unclear D gene. CDR1 is DFQATT and CDR2 is SNEGSKA in the germline V gene (reference sequence). The CDR3 has 13 residues. The V end was cut by 5 bases, the J end by 4 bases, with 14 bases between. The CDR3 region has the DNA TGCAGTGCTGAGCGGGCGGCGGGCACTGAAGCTTTCTTT. Protein: CSAERAAGTEAFF.

The genes are TRBV4-3 and TRBJ2-4; D is possibly TRBD1 (6 bases). The length of the CDR3 is 16 residues. The V end was cut by 0 bases, the J end by 4 bases, with 13 bases between. CDR1 is LGHNA and CDR2 is YSLEER in the germline V gene. CDR3 DNA sequence: TGCGCCAGCAGCCAAGATCCAGGGGCGAAAAAAAACATTCAGTACTTC. Protein sequence: CASSQDPGAKKNIQYF.

V and J are TRBV7-2 and TRBJ2-4, with a weak D call TRBD1 (5 bases). Trimming stripped 4 bases from V and 13 bases from J, with 26 bases between. The CDR3 has 16 residues. Germline V gene data show CDR1 as SGHTA and CDR2 as FQGNSA. CDR3 residues: CASSSYRGLAKNRQYF. The CDR3, as DNA: TGTGCCAGCAGCTCATATAGGGGATTAGCCAAAAACAGGCAGTACTTC.

This clonotype was seen at least ten times. The CDR3 is CASSSRGNTEAFF. Written as DNA, the CDR3 is TGTGCCAGCAGTTCCAGGGGGAACACTGAAGCTTTCTTT. The chain uses TRBV27 and TRBJ1-1; perhaps TRBD1 as D (6 bases). Germline-derived CDR1 and CDR2 are MNHEY and SMNVEV (reference sequence). V was cut by 4 bases and J by 1 base, with 7 bases left in between. The CDR3 covers 13 residues.

This clonotype has only a few counts. CDR3 sequence: CASSARSGTSGTQETQYF. Written as DNA, the CDR3 is TGTGCCAGCAGCGCCCGTTCGGGGACTAGCGGGACCCAAGAGACCCAGTACTTC. V usage is TRBV11-2 and J usage is TRBJ2-5, with 13 nucleotides matching TRBD2. Germline V gene data show CDR1 as SGHAT and CDR2 as FQNNGV. Unmatched junction bases numbered 10, after V lost 5 bases and J lost 1 base. The CDR3 spans 18 residues.